This TCR beta chain appears in the sequencing data of a study of CD8+ T cells in alopecia areata. The study, taken as a whole, reports: Sequencing of scalp tissue also captures the resident alphabeta T cells of normal skin. Lesional scalp displayed greater clonality than normal scalp, most notably in alopecia totalis/universalis.

Germline trimming cut 1 base from V and 6 bases from J; bases unmatched to any gene: 6. The CDR3 covers 14 residues. Germline V gene sequence: CDR1 SQVTM, CDR2 ANQGSEA. On this clone itself: Antigen unknown. In the same sample, other DNA sequences code for this CDR3.

Alopecia areata patients provided lesional scalp punch biopsies and peripheral blood, both collected for the study. The authors extracted RNA and reverse transcribed it into cDNA as the sequencing template. Only in-frame clones appear in the TCRdb table, and some are missing; sequencing was by immunoSEQ multiplex PCR. This sample yields about 120,000 clones, of which 47% are seen a single time; under 12% belongs to the top ten. The sample taken for sequencing was NKG2D-low CD8+ T cells sorted from blood. This sequence originates from a human donor with alopecia areata. The rearrangement joins TRBV29-1 to TRBJ2-7, with 10 bases fitting TRBD2. The CDR3 bases are TGCAGCGTTGAAGTTCTAGCGGGGGTTGTCGAGCAGTACTTC. Its translation: CSVEVLAGVVEQYF.